This TCR beta chain is from a study of shared clonotypes between healthy human individuals. Study observations and caveats: Clonotypes that were shared across a handful of donors made up about 4.5% of naive CD4 clonotypes. Read depth was anticipated to influence clonotype sharing among donors.

Generated by immunoSEQ multiplex PCR, the TCRdb table keeps only in-frame clones and is missing some. The sample has approximately 600,000 clones, roughly 95% seen once; the top ten hold about 0.11%. The naive CD8 population came from CD45RO-negative cells selected for CCR7, without terminally differentiated effector memory CD45RA+ cells. Points on this clone: Its antigen remains unknown.

Looked up from germline, CDR1 is MNHEY and CDR2 is SMNVEV (reference sequence). The CDR3 contains 15 residues. With V trimmed by 0 bases and J by 8 bases, 5 bases remained unmatched. This receptor was taken from a woman in her thirties in good health. The source material was naive CD8+ T cells sorted from blood. The chain joins TRBV27 to TRBJ1-4; 8 positions agree with TRBD1. The CDR3: CASSLSNRGNEKLFF. Written as DNA, the CDR3 is TGTGCCAGCAGTTTATCGAACAGGGGGAACGAAAAACTGTTTTTT.